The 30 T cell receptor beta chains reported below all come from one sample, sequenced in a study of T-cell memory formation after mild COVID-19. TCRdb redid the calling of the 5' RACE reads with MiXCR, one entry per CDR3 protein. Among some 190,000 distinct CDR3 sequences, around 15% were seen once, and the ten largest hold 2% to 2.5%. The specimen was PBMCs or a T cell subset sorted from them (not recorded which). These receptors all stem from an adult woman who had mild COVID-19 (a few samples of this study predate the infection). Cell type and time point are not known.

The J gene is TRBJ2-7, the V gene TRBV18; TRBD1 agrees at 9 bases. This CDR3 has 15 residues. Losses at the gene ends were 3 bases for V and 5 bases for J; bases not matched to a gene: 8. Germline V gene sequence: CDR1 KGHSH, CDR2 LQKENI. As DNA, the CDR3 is TGTGCCAGCTCACCGCCGGGACAGGGACGCGACGAGCAGTACTTC. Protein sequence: CASSPPGQGRDEQYF.

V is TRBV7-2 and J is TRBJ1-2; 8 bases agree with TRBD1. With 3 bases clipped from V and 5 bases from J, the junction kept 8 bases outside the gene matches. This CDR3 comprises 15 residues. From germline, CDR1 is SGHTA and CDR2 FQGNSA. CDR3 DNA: TGTGCCAGCAGCTTTGGGCAGGGGGCCGTTTATGGCTACACCTTC. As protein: CASSFGQGAVYGYTF.

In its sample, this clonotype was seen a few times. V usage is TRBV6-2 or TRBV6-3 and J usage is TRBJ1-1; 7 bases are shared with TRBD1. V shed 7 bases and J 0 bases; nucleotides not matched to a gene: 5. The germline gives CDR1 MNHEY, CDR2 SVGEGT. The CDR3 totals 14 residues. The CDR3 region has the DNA TGTGCCAGCACACTAGGGACAGTGAACACTGAAGCTTTCTTT. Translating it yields CASTLGTVNTEAFF.

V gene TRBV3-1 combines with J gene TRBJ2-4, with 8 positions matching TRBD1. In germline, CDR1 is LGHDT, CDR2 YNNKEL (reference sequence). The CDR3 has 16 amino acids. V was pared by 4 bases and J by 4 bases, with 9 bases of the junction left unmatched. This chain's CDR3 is CASSPPRDRRKNIQYF. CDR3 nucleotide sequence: TGTGCCAGCAGCCCTCCGCGGGACAGGAGAAAAAACATTCAGTACTTC.

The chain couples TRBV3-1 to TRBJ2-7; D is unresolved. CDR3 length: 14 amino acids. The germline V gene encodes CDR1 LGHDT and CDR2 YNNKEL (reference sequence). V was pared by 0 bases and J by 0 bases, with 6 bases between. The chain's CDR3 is CASSQDLSSYEQYF. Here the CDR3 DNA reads TGTGCCAGCAGCCAAGACCTTAGCTCCTACGAGCAGTACTTC.

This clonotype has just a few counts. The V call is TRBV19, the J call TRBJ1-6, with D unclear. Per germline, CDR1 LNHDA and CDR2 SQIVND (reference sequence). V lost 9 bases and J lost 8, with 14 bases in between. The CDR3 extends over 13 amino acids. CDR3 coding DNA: TGTGCCAGCGGTCGGGGTGCCGATTCACCCCTCCACTTT. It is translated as CASGRGADSPLHF.

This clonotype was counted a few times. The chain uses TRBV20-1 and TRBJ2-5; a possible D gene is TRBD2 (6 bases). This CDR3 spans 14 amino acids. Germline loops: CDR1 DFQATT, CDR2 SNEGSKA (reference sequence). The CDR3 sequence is CRGLSAGNIETQYF. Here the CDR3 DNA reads TGCAGGGGCCTGAGTGCGGGGAACATAGAGACCCAGTACTTC.

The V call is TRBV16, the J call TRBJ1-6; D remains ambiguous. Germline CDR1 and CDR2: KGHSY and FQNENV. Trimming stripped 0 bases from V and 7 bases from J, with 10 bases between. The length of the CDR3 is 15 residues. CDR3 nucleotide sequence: TGTGCCAGCAGCCAATCTGTTGCAGAGAATTCACCCCTCCACTTT. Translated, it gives CASSQSVAENSPLHF.

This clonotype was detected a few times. CDR3 sequence (DNA): TGTGCCATCAGTGACCAGGGACCAAATTCACCCCTCCACTTT. It codes for CAISDQGPNSPLHF. The chain joins TRBV10-3 to TRBJ1-6; D may be TRBD1 (5 bases). The CDR3 has 14 amino acids. Per the germline V gene, CDR1 is ENHRY and CDR2 is SYGVKD. V lost 3 bases to trimming and J lost 7 bases, with 10 bases between them.

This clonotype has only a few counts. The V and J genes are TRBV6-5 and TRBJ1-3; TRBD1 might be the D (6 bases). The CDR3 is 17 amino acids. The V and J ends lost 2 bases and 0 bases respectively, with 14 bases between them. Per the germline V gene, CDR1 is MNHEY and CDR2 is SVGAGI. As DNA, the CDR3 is TGTGCCAGCAGTTACCAAACCCGGACAGCCTCTGGAAACACCATATATTTT. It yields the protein CASSYQTRTASGNTIYF.

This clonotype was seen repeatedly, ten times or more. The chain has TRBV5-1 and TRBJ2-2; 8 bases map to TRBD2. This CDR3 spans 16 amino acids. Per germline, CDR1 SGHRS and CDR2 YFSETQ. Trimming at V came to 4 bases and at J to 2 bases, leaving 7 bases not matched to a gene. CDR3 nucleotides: TGCGCCAGCAGCCGGGAACTAGCGGCCAACACCGGGGAGCTGTTTTTT. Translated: CASSRELAANTGELFF.

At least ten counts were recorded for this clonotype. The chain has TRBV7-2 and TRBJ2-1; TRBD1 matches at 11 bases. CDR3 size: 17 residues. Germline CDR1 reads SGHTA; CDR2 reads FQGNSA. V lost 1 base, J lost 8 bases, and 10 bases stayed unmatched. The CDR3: CASSLGPLGQGAYEQFF. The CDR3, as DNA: TGTGCCAGCAGCTTAGGTCCCCTAGGACAGGGGGCTTATGAGCAGTTCTTC.

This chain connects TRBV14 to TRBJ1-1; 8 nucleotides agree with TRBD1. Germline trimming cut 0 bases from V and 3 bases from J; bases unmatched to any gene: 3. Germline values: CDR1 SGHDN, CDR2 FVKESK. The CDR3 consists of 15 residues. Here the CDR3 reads CASSQEQGEDTEAFF. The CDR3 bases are TGTGCCAGCAGCCAAGAACAGGGGGAAGACACTGAAGCTTTCTTT.

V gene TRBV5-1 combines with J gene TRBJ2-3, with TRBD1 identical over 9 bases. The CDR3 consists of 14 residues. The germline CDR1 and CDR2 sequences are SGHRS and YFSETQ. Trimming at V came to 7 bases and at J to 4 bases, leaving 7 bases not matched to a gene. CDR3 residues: CASFDRGYADTQYF. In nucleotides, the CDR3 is TGCGCCAGCTTTGACAGGGGGTACGCAGATACGCAGTATTTT.

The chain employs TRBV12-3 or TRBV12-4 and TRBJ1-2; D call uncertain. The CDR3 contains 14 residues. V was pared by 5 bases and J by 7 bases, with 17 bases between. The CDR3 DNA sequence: TGTGCCAGCAGTCGGGCAGGAGGAATCGGTGGCTACACCTTC. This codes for CASSRAGGIGGYTF.

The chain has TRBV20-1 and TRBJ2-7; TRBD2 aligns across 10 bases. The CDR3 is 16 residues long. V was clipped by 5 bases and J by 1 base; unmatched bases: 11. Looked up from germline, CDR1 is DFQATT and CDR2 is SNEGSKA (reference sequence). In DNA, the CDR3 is TGCAGTGCTGGGGGGAGGACTAGCGGAATTTCCTACGAGCAGTACTTC. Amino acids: CSAGGRTSGISYEQYF.

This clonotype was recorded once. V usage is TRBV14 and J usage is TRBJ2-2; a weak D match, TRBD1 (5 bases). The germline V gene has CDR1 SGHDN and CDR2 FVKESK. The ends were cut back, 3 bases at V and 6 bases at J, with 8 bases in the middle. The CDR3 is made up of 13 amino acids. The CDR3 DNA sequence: TGTGCCAGCAGCCACCTAGGGGCCGGGGAGCTGTTTTTT. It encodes CASSHLGAGELFF.

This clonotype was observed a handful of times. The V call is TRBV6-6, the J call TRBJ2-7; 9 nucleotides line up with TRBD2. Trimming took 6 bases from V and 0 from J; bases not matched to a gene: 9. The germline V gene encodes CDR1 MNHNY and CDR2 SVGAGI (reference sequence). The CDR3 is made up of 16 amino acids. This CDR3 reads CASRPPTSGTSYEQYF. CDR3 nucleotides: TGTGCCAGCAGACCCCCGACTAGCGGAACCTCCTACGAGCAGTACTTC.

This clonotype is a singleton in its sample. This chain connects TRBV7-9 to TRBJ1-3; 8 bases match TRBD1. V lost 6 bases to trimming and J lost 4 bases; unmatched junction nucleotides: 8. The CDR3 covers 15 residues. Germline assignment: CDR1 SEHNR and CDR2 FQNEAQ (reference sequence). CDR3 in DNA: TGTGCCAGCAGACGGCAGGGGGCTCGGGGAAACACCATATATTTT. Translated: CASRRQGARGNTIYF.

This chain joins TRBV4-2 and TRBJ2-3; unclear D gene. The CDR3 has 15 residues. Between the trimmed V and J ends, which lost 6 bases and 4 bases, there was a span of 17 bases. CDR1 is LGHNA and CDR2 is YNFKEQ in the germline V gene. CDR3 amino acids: CASRVPQGDSDTQYF. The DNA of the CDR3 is TGTGCCAGCAGAGTTCCCCAAGGCGACTCAGATACGCAGTATTTT.

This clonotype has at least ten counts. This chain's CDR3 is CASSPNPGLAGGYNEQFF. DNA for the CDR3: TGTGCCAGCAGCCCGAACCCGGGACTAGCGGGGGGATACAATGAGCAGTTCTTC. The genes are TRBV4-2 and TRBJ2-1; 15 bases are shared with TRBD2. Per germline, CDR1 LGHNA and CDR2 YNFKEQ. The length of the CDR3 is 18 residues. Trimming at V came to 4 bases and at J to 4 bases, leaving 8 bases not matched to a gene.

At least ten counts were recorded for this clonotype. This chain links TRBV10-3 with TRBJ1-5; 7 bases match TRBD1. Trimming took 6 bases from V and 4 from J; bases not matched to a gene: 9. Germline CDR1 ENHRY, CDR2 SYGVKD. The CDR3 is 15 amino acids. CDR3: CAIRSDRNFNQPQHF. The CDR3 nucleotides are TGTGCCATCAGATCGGACAGGAACTTTAATCAGCCCCAGCATTTT.

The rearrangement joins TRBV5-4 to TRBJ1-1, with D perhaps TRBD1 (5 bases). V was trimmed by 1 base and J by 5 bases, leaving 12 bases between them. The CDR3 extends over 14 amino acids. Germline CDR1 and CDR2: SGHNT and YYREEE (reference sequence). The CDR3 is CASSLTRVETEAFF. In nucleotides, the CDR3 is TGTGCCAGCAGCTTGACCAGGGTGGAGACTGAAGCTTTCTTT.

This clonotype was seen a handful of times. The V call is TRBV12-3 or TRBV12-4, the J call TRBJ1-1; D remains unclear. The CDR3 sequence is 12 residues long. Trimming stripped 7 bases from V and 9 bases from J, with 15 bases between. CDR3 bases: TGTGCCAGCATCTCAACGAACCTACAAGCTTTCTTT. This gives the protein CASISTNLQAFF.

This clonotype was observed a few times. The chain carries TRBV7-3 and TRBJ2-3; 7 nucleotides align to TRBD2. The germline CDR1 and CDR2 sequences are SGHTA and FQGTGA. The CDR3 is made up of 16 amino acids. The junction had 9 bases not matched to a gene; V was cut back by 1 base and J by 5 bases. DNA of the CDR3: TGTGCCAGCAGCTTAAGCGGGGGATTCGGGGGAGATACGCAGTATTTT. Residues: CASSLSGGFGGDTQYF.

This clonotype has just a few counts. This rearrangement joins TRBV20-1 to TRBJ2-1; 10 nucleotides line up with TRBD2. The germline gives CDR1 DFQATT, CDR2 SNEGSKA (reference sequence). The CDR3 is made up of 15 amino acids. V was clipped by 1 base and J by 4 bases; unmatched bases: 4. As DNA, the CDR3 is TGCAGTGCTAGAGGGACTAGCGGATTTTACAATGAGCAGTTCTTC. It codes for CSARGTSGFYNEQFF.

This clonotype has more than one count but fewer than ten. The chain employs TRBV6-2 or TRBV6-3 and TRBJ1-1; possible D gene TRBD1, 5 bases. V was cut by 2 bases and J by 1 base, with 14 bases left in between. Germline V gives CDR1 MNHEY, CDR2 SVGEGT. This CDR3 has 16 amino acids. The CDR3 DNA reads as TGTGCCAGCAGTTACGGAGGGGCGCGGAGGAACACTGAAGCTTTCTTT. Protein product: CASSYGGARRNTEAFF.

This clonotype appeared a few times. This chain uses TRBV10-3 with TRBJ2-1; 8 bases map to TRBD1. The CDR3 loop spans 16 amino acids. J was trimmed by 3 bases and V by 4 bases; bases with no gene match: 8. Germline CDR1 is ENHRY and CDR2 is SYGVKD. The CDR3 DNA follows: TGTGCCATCAGTGGACCAGGACAGGGACTCTACAATGAGCAGTTCTTC. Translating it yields CAISGPGQGLYNEQFF.

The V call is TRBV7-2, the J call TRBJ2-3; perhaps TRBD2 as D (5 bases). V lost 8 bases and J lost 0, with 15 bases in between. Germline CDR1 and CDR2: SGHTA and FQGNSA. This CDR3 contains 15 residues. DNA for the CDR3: TGTGCCAGCGGGGAAGGACTCTCAAGCACAGATACGCAGTATTTT. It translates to CASGEGLSSTDTQYF.

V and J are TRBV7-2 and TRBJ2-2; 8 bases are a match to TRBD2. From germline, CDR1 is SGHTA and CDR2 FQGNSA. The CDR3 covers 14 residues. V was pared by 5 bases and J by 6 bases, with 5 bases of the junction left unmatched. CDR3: CASSERGGSGELFF. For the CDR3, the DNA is TGTGCCAGCAGCGAACGGGGGGGGTCCGGGGAGCTGTTTTTT. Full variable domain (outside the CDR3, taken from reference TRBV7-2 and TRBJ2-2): GAGVSQSPSNKVTEKGKDVELRCDPISGHTALYWYRQSLGQGLEFLIYFQGNSAPDKSGLPSDRFSAERTGGSVSTLTIQRTQQEDSAVYLCASSERGGSGELFFGEGSRLTVL.